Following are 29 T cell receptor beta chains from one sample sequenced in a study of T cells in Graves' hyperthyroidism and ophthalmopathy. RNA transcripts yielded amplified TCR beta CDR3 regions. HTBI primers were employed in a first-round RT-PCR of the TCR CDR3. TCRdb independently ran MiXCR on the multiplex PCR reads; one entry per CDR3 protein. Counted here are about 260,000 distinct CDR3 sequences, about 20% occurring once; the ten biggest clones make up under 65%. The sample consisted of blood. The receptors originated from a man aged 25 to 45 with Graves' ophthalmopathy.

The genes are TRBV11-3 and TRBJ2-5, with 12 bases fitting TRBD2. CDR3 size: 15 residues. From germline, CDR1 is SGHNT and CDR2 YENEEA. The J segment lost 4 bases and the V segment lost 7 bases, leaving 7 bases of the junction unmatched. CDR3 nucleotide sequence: TGTGCCAGCACCGTAGAGGGACTAGCGGGAGAGACCCAGTACTTC. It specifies CASTVEGLAGETQYF.

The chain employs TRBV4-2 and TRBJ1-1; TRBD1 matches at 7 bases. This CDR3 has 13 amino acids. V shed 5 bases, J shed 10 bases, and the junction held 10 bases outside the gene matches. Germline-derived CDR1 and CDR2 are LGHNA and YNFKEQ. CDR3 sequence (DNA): TGTGCCAGCAGCAACGACAGGGTCGGTGGAGCTTTCTTT. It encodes CASSNDRVGGAFF.

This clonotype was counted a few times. The CDR3 protein is CASSLPGNSGNTIYF. CDR3 sequence (DNA): TGTGCCAGCAGTTTACCGGGCAACTCTGGAAACACCATATATTTT. The genes are TRBV28 and TRBJ1-3; D gene ambiguous. V was cut by 2 bases and J by 0 bases, with 8 bases left in between. The length of the CDR3 is 15 residues. Germline V gene sequence: CDR1 MDHEN, CDR2 SYDVKM.

For the CDR3, the DNA is TGTGCCAGCAGTTTGGGCCAGGGTATTGGAAAACTGTTTTTT. It translates to CASSLGQGIGKLFF. The chain recombines TRBV28 with TRBJ1-4, with D possibly TRBD1 on 5 matching bases. Per germline, CDR1 MDHEN and CDR2 SYDVKM. Trimming removed 3 bases at V and 10 bases at J, with 15 bases between. This CDR3 has 14 residues.

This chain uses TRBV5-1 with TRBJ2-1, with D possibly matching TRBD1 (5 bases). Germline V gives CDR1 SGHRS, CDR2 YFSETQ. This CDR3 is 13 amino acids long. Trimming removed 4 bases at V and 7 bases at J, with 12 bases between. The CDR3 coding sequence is TGCGCCAGCAGCGCACAACAGGTTAATGAGCAGTTCTTC. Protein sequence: CASSAQQVNEQFF.

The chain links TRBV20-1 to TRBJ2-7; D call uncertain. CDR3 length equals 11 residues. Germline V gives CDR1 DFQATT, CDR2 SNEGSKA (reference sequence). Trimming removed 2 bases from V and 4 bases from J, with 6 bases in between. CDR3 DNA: TGCAGTGCTAGAAGGAGTTACGAGCAGTACTTC. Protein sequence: CSARRSYEQYF.

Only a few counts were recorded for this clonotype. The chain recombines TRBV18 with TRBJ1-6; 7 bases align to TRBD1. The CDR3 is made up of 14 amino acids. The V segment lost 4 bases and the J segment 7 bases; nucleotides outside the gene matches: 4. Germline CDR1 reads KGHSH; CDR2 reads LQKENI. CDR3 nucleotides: TGTGCCAGCTCACTCGGGACAGTGAATTCACCCCTCCACTTT. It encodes CASSLGTVNSPLHF. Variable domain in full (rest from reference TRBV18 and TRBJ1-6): NAGVMQNPRHLVRRRGQEARLRCSPMKGHSHVYWYRQLPEEGLKFMVYLQKENIIDESGMPKERFSAEFPKEGPSILRIQQVVRGDSAAYFCASSLGTVNSPLHFGNGTRLTVT.

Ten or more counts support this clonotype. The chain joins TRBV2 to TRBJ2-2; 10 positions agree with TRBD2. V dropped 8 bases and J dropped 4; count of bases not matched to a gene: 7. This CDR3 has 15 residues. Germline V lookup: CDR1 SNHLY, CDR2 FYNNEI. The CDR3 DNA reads TGTGCCAGCCGCATAGCGGGAGGTTTCACCGGGGAGCTGTTTTTT. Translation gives CASRIAGGFTGELFF.

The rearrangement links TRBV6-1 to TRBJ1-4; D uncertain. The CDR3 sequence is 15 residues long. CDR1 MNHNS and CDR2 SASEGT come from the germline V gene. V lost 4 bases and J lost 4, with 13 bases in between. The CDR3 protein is CASSVAAVYNEKLFF. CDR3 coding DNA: TGTGCCAGCAGTGTGGCGGCAGTTTATAATGAAAAACTGTTTTTT.

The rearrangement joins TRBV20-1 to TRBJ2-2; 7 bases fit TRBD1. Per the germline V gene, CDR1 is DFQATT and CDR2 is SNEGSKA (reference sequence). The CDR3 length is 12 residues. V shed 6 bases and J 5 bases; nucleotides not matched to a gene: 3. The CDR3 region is CSAPGGTGELFF. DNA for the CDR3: TGCAGTGCACCAGGGGGAACCGGGGAGCTGTTTTTT.

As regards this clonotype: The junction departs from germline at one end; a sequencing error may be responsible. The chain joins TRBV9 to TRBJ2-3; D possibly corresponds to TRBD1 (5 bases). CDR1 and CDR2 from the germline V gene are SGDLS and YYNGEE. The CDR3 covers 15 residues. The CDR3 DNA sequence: TGTGCCAACAGCTTAGGGGCGACTAGCACAGATACGCAGTATTTT. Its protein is CANSLGATSTDTQYF.

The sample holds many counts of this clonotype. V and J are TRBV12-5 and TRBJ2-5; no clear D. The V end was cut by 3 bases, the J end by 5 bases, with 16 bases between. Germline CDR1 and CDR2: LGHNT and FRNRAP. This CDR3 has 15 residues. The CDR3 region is CASGFSSAVRETQYF. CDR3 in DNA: TGTGCTAGTGGTTTTAGCAGCGCCGTCAGGGAGACCCAGTACTTC.

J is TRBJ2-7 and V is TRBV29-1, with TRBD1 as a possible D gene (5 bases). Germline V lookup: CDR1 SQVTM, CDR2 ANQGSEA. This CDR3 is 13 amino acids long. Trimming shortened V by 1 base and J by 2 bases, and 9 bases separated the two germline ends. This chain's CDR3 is CSVEARETYEQYF. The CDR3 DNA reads TGCAGCGTTGAAGCCAGGGAAACCTACGAGCAGTACTTC.

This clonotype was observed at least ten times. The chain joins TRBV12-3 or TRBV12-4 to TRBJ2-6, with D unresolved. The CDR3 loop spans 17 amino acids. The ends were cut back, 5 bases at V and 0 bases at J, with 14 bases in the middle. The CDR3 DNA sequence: TGTGCCAGCAGTCAACCAGGACGGCCCTCTGGGGCCAACGTCCTGACTTTC. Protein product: CASSQPGRPSGANVLTF.

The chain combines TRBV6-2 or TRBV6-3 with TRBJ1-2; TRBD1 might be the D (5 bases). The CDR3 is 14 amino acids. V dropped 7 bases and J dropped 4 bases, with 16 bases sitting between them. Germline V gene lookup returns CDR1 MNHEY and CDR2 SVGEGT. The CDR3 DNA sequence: TGTGCCAGCAAAAAGACAGCCCTAGGCTATGGCTACACCTTC. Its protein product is CASKKTALGYGYTF.

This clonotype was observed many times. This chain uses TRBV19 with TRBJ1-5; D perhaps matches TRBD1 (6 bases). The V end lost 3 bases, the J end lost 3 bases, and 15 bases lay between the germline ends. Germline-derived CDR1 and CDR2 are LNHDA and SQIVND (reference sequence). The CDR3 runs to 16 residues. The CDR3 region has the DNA TGTGCCAGTAGTATGTCGGGCAGGGGTGCCAATCAGCCCCAGCATTTT. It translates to CASSMSGRGANQPQHF.

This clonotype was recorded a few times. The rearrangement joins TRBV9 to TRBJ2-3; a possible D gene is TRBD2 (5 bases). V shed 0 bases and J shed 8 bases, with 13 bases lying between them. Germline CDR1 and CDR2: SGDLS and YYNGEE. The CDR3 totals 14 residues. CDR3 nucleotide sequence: TGTGCCAGCAGCGTAGGAGAGGGCGATGGTACGCAGTATTTT. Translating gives CASSVGEGDGTQYF.

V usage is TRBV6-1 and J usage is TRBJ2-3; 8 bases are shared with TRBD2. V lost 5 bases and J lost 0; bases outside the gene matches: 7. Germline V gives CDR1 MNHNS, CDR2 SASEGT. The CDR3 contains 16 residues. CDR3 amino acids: CASSSFTGGSTDTQYF. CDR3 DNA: TGTGCCAGCAGTTCATTCACGGGAGGGAGCACAGATACGCAGTATTTT.

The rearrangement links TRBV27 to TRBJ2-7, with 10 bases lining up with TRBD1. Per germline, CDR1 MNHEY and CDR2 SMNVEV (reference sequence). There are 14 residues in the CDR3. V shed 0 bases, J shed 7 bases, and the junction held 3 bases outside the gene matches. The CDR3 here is CASSLSRTGGEQYF. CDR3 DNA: TGTGCCAGCAGTTTATCCCGGACAGGGGGTGAGCAGTACTTC.

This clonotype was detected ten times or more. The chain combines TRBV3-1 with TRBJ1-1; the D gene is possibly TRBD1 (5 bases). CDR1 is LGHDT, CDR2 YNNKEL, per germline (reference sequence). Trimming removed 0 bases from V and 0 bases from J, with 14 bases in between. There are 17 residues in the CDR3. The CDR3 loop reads CASSQDGRGVLNTEAFF. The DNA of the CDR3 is TGTGCCAGCAGCCAAGATGGTCGAGGGGTTTTGAACACTGAAGCTTTCTTT.

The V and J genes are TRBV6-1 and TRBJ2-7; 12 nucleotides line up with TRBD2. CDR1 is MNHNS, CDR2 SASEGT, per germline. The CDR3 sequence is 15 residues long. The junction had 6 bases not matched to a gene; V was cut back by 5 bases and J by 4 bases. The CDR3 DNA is TGTGCCAGCAGTACGACTAGCGGGAGTTCTTACGAGCAGTACTTC. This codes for CASSTTSGSSYEQYF.

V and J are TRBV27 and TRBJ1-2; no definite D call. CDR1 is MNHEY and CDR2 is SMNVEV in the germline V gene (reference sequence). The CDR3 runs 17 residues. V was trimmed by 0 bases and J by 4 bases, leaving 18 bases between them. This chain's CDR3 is CASSLSGKIWESYGYTF. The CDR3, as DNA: TGTGCCAGCAGTTTATCGGGGAAAATTTGGGAATCCTATGGCTACACCTTC.

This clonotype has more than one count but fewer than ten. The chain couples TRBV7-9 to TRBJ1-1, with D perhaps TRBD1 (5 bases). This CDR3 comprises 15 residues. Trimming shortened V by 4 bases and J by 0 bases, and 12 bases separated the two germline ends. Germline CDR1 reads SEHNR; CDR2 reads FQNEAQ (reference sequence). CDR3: CASSSKGVLNTEAFF. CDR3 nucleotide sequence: TGTGCCAGCAGCTCCAAAGGGGTCCTGAACACTGAAGCTTTCTTT.

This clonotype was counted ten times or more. CDR3 sequence: CSVGDRTMNTEAFF. The CDR3 nucleotides are TGCAGCGTAGGGGACCGAACGATGAACACTGAAGCTTTCTTT. V is TRBV29-1 and J is TRBJ1-1, with a possible D match to TRBD1 (5 bases). The CDR3 runs to 14 residues. Germline values: CDR1 SQVTM, CDR2 ANQGSEA. Trimming took 6 bases from V and 0 from J, leaving 14 bases between them.

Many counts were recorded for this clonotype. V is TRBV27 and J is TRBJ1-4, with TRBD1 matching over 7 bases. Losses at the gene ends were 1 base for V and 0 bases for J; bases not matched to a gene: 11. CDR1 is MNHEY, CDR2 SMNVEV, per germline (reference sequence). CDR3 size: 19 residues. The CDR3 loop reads CASSLYATGRAATNEKLFF. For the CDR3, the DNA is TGTGCCAGCAGTTTATACGCGACAGGGAGGGCTGCAACTAATGAAAAACTGTTTTTT. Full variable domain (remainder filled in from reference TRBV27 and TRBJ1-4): EAQVTQNPRYLITVTGKKLTVTCSQNMNHEYMSWYRQDPGLGLRQIYYSMNVEVTDKGDVPEGYKVSRKEKRNFPLILESPSPNQTSLYFCASSLYATGRAATNEKLFFGSGTQLSVL.

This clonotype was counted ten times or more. CDR3 nucleotide sequence: TGCAGTGCTAGAGAACAGGTCTGGAACACTGAAGCTTTCTTT. It is translated as CSAREQVWNTEAFF. This chain uses TRBV20-1 with TRBJ1-1; possible D gene TRBD1, 5 bases. The CDR3 has 14 amino acids. CDR1 and CDR2 (germline): DFQATT, SNEGSKA (reference sequence). Trimming took off 0 bases at V and 1 base at J, with 9 bases between the two ends.

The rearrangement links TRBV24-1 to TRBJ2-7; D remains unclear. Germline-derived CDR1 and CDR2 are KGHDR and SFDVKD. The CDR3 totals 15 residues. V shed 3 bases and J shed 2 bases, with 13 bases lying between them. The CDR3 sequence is CATSDPSRPTYEQYF. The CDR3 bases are TGTGCCACCAGTGATCCTTCAAGACCCACCTACGAGCAGTACTTC.

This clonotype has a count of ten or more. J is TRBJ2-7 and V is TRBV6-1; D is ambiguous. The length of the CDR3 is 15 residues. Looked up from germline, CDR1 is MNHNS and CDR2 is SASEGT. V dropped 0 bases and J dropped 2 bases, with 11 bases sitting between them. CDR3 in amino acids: CASSEALWVAYEQYF. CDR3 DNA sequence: TGTGCCAGCAGTGAAGCTCTGTGGGTGGCCTACGAGCAGTACTTC.

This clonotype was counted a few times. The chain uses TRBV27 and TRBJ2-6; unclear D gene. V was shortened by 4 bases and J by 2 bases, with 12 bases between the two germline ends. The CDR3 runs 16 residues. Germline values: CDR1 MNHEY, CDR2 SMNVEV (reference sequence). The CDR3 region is CASSSTGTTGANVLTF. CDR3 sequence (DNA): TGTGCCAGCAGTTCCACCGGTACTACTGGGGCCAACGTCCTGACTTTC.